One sample yielded the 4 T cell receptor beta chains listed below, sequenced in a study of cytomegalovirus exposure and HLA in healthy donors. Vbeta (60) and Jbeta (13) primers were used in the PCR. Produced via immunoSEQ multiplex PCR; TCRdb's table is partial and in-frame only. The table has 150,000 to 200,000 clones, around four fifths seen once; the top ten hold about 1.5%. Sequencing was carried out using PBMCs. Receptors originate from a male donor in good health and CMV-seronegative.

The chain couples TRBV7-2 to TRBJ2-6; possibly TRBD2 for D (5 bases). CDR1 is SGHTA, CDR2 FQGNSA, per germline. Trimming took 1 base from V and 4 from J, leaving 11 bases between them. This CDR3 region has 16 residues. The CDR3 nucleotides are TGTGCCAGCAGCTTAGGGGTAGCGAGCGGGGCCAACGTCCTGACTTTC. This sequence encodes CASSLGVASGANVLTF.

The chain is built from TRBV7-3 and TRBJ2-1, with 12 positions matching TRBD2. The CDR3 extends over 15 amino acids. V shed 1 base, J shed 8 bases, and the junction held 3 bases outside the gene matches. Germline CDR1 SGHTA, CDR2 FQGTGA. CDR3 amino acids: CASSLRTSGTHEQFF. Here the CDR3 DNA reads TGTGCCAGCAGCTTAAGGACTAGCGGGACCCATGAGCAGTTCTTC. The full variable domain, completed using reference TRBV7-3 and TRBJ2-1, is GAGVSQTPSNKVTEKGKYVELRCDPISGHTALYWYRQSLGQGPEFLIYFQGTGAADDSGLPNDRFFAVRPEGSVSTLKIQRTERGDSAVYLCASSLRTSGTHEQFFGPGTRLTVL.

The chain couples TRBV19 to TRBJ2-5, with 9 bases aligning to TRBD1. Germline V gene lookup returns CDR1 LNHDA and CDR2 SQIVND (reference sequence). The junction had 6 bases not matched to a gene; V was cut back by 8 bases and J by 5 bases. The CDR3 runs to 13 residues. CDR3 in amino acids: CASEQGAGETQYF. The CDR3 DNA reads TGTGCCAGTGAACAGGGGGCCGGGGAGACCCAGTACTTC.

The gene calls are TRBV9 and TRBJ1-6; 9 nucleotides match TRBD1. The germline V gene has CDR1 SGDLS and CDR2 YYNGEE. J lost 8 bases, V lost 1 base, and 7 bases had no gene match. CDR3 length: 16 amino acids. CDR3 protein: CASSVQSRTGDSPLHF. In DNA form, the CDR3 reads TGTGCCAGCAGCGTACAGTCCCGGACAGGGGATTCACCCCTCCACTTT.